The 20 T cell receptor beta chains below come from one sample, sequenced in a study of cytomegalovirus exposure and HLA in healthy donors. With 60 Vbeta and 13 Jbeta primers, the PCR was carried out. Clones were read by immunoSEQ multiplex PCR, and TCRdb kept only the in-frame ones, dropping some. The sample contains under 150,000 clones, 65% to 85% of which appear only once. Sequenced: PBMCs. The receptors shown here come from a male donor in good health and CMV-seronegative.

The rearrangement joins TRBV5-4 to TRBJ2-7; 11 bases are a match to TRBD2. The trim removed 0 bases at V and 3 bases at J, leaving 2 bases unmatched. The CDR3 runs to 15 residues. Germline V lookup: CDR1 SGHNT, CDR2 YYREEE (reference sequence). In DNA, the CDR3 is TGTGCCAGCAGCTTGGCCGGGACTAGCGGCTACGAGCAGTACTTC. Its protein product is CASSLAGTSGYEQYF.

V gene TRBV27 combines with J gene TRBJ2-7; maybe TRBD2 (5 bases). The CDR3 loop spans 14 amino acids. Germline V CDR1 and CDR2: MNHEY, SMNVEV (reference sequence). Trimming took off 9 bases at V and 6 bases at J, with 21 bases between the two ends. CDR3 region: CASGRTGDFSEQYF. In nucleotides, the CDR3 is TGTGCCAGTGGACGGACTGGTGACTTTTCCGAGCAGTACTTC.

The CDR3 spells CASGDLGSYEQYF. The CDR3 coding sequence is TGTGCCAGCGGGGACTTGGGTTCCTACGAGCAGTACTTC. The chain couples TRBV6-5 to TRBJ2-7; D is possibly TRBD2 (6 bases). Trimming pared 8 bases from V and 1 base from J, leaving 12 bases between. The CDR3 is 13 amino acids. CDR1 MNHEY and CDR2 SVGAGI come from the germline V gene.

The rearrangement uses TRBV11-2 and TRBJ2-7; a possible D gene is TRBD1 (6 bases). The V end was cut by 5 bases, the J end by 7 bases, with 18 bases between. This CDR3 is built from 14 residues. Per germline, CDR1 SGHAT and CDR2 FQNNGV. The CDR3 nucleotides are TGTGCCAGCAGCCGAGGGCAGGGGAGTCGTGAGCAGTACTTC. Translating gives CASSRGQGSREQYF. Full variable domain (missing parts from reference TRBV11-2 and TRBJ2-7): EAGVAQSPRYKIIEKRQSVAFWCNPISGHATLYWYQQILGQGPKLLIQFQNNGVVDDSQLPKDRFSAERLKGVDSTLKIQPAKLEDSAVYLCASSRGQGSREQYFGPGTRLTVT.

This clone was seen just once. This chain uses TRBV9 with TRBJ2-7, with 10 bases aligning to TRBD2. Germline V CDR1 and CDR2: SGDLS, YYNGEE. CDR3 length: 16 amino acids. The ends lost 4 bases at V and 2 bases at J; junction bases unmatched: 9. CDR3 bases: TGTGCCAGCAGCCCAGGGGGTAGCGGGGGGACCTACGAGCAGTACTTC. Its translation is CASSPGGSGGTYEQYF.

This sequence joins TRBV10-3 and TRBJ1-1; D is uncertain. The germline V and J ends were trimmed by 10 bases and 1 base, with 10 bases remaining between them. The germline V gene has CDR1 ENHRY and CDR2 SYGVKD. CDR3 length equals 12 residues. Written as DNA, the CDR3 is TGTGCCACCAAGACGGGGAACACTGAAGCTTTCTTT. It yields the protein CATKTGNTEAFF.

Worth noting for this clone: The junction shows a germline mismatch at one end, possibly a read error. The chain couples TRBV5-1 to TRBJ2-1; tentative D call: TRBD1 (6 bases). Germline V gene sequence: CDR1 SGHRS, CDR2 YFSETQ. The CDR3 spans 16 residues. The CDR3 protein is CASSRDKSNSYNEQFF. CDR3 in DNA: TGCGCCAGCAGCCGGGACAAGTCGAACTCCTACAATGAACAGTTCTTC.

The rearrangement joins TRBV19 to TRBJ2-1; TRBD2 matches 15 bases. This CDR3 spans 15 amino acids. V was clipped by 2 bases and J by 9 bases; unmatched bases: 2. Germline values: CDR1 LNHDA, CDR2 SQIVND (reference sequence). The CDR3 sequence: CASSIKGLAGGEQFF. The CDR3 coding sequence is TGTGCCAGTAGTATAAAGGGACTAGCGGGAGGTGAGCAGTTCTTC.

The chain combines TRBV9 with TRBJ1-5, with D hard to call. Germline CDR1 and CDR2: SGDLS and YYNGEE. Trimming cost V 4 bases and J 3 bases, with 14 bases left between them. This CDR3 spans 15 amino acids. DNA for the CDR3: TGTGCCAGCAGCATAGACGGTATCTCCAATCAGCCCCAGCATTTT. Protein product: CASSIDGISNQPQHF.

V usage is TRBV2 and J usage is TRBJ2-7; tentatively, D is TRBD2 (6 bases). From germline, CDR1 is SNHLY and CDR2 FYNNEI. V was trimmed by 4 bases and J by 1 base, leaving 8 bases between them. This CDR3 comprises 13 residues. CDR3 in amino acids: CASSGRGSYEQYF. In DNA, the CDR3 is TGTGCCAGCAGTGGACGGGGGTCCTACGAGCAGTACTTC.

The CDR3 protein is CSVVFGNSPLHF. In nucleotides, the CDR3 is TGCAGCGTTGTGTTCGGGAATTCACCCCTCCACTTT. The chain couples TRBV29-1 to TRBJ1-6; unclear D gene. The V and J ends lost 4 bases and 7 bases respectively, with 8 bases between them. The CDR3 runs 12 residues. Germline V gives CDR1 SQVTM, CDR2 ANQGSEA.

The J gene is TRBJ2-7, the V gene TRBV5-4, with 8 nucleotides matching TRBD1. The CDR3 contains 13 residues. The germline gives CDR1 SGHNT, CDR2 YYREEE (reference sequence). V dropped 4 bases and J dropped 4; count of bases not matched to a gene: 4. The CDR3 loop is CASSMGDRYEQYF. In DNA, the CDR3 is TGTGCCAGCAGCATGGGGGACAGGTACGAGCAGTACTTC.

This clone is a singleton in its sample. This sequence joins TRBV11-2 and TRBJ1-1; 8 nucleotides line up with TRBD1. There are 15 residues in the CDR3. CDR1 is SGHAT and CDR2 is FQNNGV in the germline V gene. V gave up 5 bases and J gave up 5 bases; unmatched junction bases: 10. Here the CDR3 reads CASSIRTGFGTEAFF. The CDR3 DNA reads TGTGCCAGCAGCATCCGGACAGGGTTCGGAACTGAAGCTTTCTTT.

The chain joins TRBV7-9 to TRBJ2-7; 8 nucleotides match TRBD1. The CDR3 is 13 residues long. Germline CDR1 reads SEHNR; CDR2 reads FQNEAQ (reference sequence). V was clipped by 5 bases and J by 6 bases; unmatched bases: 6. CDR3 sequence reads: CASSPQGAGEQYF. The CDR3 nucleotides read TGTGCCAGCAGCCCGCAGGGGGCAGGCGAGCAGTACTTC.

The rearrangement uses TRBV2 and TRBJ2-1; D ambiguous. Trimming shortened V by 6 bases and J by 4 bases, and 16 bases separated the two germline ends. This CDR3 is built from 15 residues. CDR1 is SNHLY and CDR2 is FYNNEI in the germline V gene. The CDR3, as DNA: TGTGCCAGCAGAAGAGGAGAAAGCGTATACAATGAGCAGTTCTTC. Its translation is CASRRGESVYNEQFF.

Written as DNA, the CDR3 is TGTGCCAGAAGCTCCCGTACTAGCACAGATACGCAGTATTTT. It encodes CARSSRTSTDTQYF. The gene calls are TRBV5-3 and TRBJ2-3; D is undetermined. TRBV5-3 is placed among ORFs of uncertain function. Trimming left V 3 bases short and J 0 bases short, with 8 bases between. CDR3 length: 14 amino acids.

This clone was recorded a few times. The genes are TRBV19 and TRBJ2-1; D possibly corresponds to TRBD1 (6 bases). The germline V gene encodes CDR1 LNHDA and CDR2 SQIVND (reference sequence). The CDR3 has 15 residues. Between the trimmed V and J ends, which lost 5 bases and 2 bases, there was a span of 13 bases. CDR3 bases: TGTGCCAGTAGTCCTCAGGGGTACACCTACAATGAGCAGTTCTTC. Translating it yields CASSPQGYTYNEQFF.

The V gene is TRBV12-2, the J gene TRBJ2-1; TRBD2 is the table's D call and was not checked against the DNA. TRBV12-2 is an annotated pseudogene. The CDR3 consists of 18 residues. CDR3 in amino acids: CASRPPPVAGGLSYEQFF. The CDR3 bases are TGTGCAAGTCGCCCGCCCCCCGTAGCGGGAGGCCTTTCCTATGAGCAGTTCTTC.

This rearrangement joins TRBV6-1 to TRBJ2-3, with 7 bases that match TRBD1. The CDR3 covers 15 residues. Germline V gene sequence: CDR1 MNHNS, CDR2 SASEGT. The V and J ends lost 5 bases and 1 base, in that order; junction bases with no gene match: 6. The CDR3 sequence: CASSIQGSGTDTQYF. CDR3 DNA: TGTGCCAGCAGTATACAGGGGTCTGGCACAGATACGCAGTATTTT.

The rearrangement links TRBV5-1 to TRBJ1-1, with D tentatively TRBD1 (6 bases). This CDR3 region has 14 residues. The germline gives CDR1 SGHRS, CDR2 YFSETQ. Trimming removed 1 base at V and 5 bases at J, with 12 bases between. The CDR3 DNA is TGCGCCAGCAGCTTGCGGGGGGCGAGGACTGAAGCTTTCTTT. This codes for CASSLRGARTEAFF.